These 13 T cell receptor beta chains were sequenced from one sample in a study of chemoradiotherapy in HPV16-positive cancers. Profiling relied on immunoSEQ multiplex PCR, and the TCRdb table lists in-frame clones only, not all of them. The sample yields about 9,200 clones, roughly 78% seen once. The specimen was obtained from a patient who underwent chemoradiotherapy. These receptors were taken from a human donor with HPV-associated anogenital cancer.

The rearrangement uses TRBV6-6 and TRBJ1-1, with D maybe TRBD1 (5 bases). The CDR3 runs to 13 residues. Germline V gives CDR1 MNHNY, CDR2 SVGAGI (reference sequence). The V gene lost 2 bases and the J gene lost 5 bases, with 9 bases spanning the gap. The CDR3 spells CASSYAGRTEAFF. DNA for the CDR3: TGTGCCAGCAGTTACGCAGGGAGAACTGAAGCTTTCTTT.

This rearrangement joins TRBV5-1 to TRBJ2-3, with 11 bases fitting TRBD2. Germline lookup yields CDR1 SGHRS and CDR2 YFSETQ. CDR3 length: 14 residues. Losses at the gene ends were 5 bases for V and 5 bases for J; bases not matched to a gene: 4. As DNA, the CDR3 is TGCGCCAGCAGTAGCGGGGGGGCGGGAGATACGCAGTATTTT. Encoded protein: CASSSGGAGDTQYF. Full variable domain (rest looked up from reference TRBV5-1 and TRBJ2-3): KAGVTQTPRYLIKTRGQQVTLSCSPISGHRSVSWYQQTPGQGLQFLFEYFSETQRNKGNFPGRFSGRQFSNSRSEMNVSTLELGDSALYLCASSSGGAGDTQYFGPGTRLTVL.

The chain joins TRBV7-6 to TRBJ1-2; 9 nucleotides line up with TRBD1. Per the germline V gene, CDR1 is SGHVS and CDR2 is FNYEAQ. This CDR3 region has 14 residues. Losses at the gene ends were 5 bases for V and 5 bases for J; bases not matched to a gene: 6. The CDR3 DNA is TGTGCCAGCAGCCCGGGACAGGGAGGATATGGCTACACCTTC. Protein: CASSPGQGGYGYTF.

This CDR3 reads CAISAGGAANEKLFF. CDR3 nucleotides: TGTGCCATCAGTGCGGGGGGGGCAGCTAATGAAAAACTGTTTTTT. The rearrangement joins TRBV10-3 to TRBJ1-4, with D perhaps TRBD1 (6 bases). CDR1 and CDR2 from the germline V gene are ENHRY and SYGVKD. There are 15 residues in the CDR3. The V gene lost 4 bases and the J gene lost 3 bases, with 12 bases spanning the gap.

The chain has TRBV5-5 and TRBJ1-6; D call uncertain. Trimming removed 2 bases at V and 7 bases at J, with 10 bases between. Looked up from germline, CDR1 is SGHKS and CDR2 is YYEKEE (reference sequence). The CDR3 loop spans 14 amino acids. In DNA form, the CDR3 reads TGTGCCAGCAGCTTAGATTCGTGGAATTCACCCCTCCACTTT. Its protein is CASSLDSWNSPLHF.

The V gene is TRBV7-2, the J gene TRBJ2-2, with D perhaps matching TRBD1 (6 bases). The CDR3 length is 15 residues. The germline V and J ends were trimmed by 2 bases and 0 bases, with 7 bases remaining between them. Germline V lookup: CDR1 SGHTA, CDR2 FQGNSA. The chain's CDR3 is CASSLSGANTGELFF. Here the CDR3 DNA reads TGTGCCAGCAGCTTATCAGGGGCGAACACCGGGGAGCTGTTTTTT.

V usage is TRBV30 and J usage is TRBJ1-6; the D gene is possibly TRBD1 (5 bases). The CDR3 has 13 amino acids. Trimming left V 8 bases short and J 10 bases short, with 18 bases between. Germline V gene sequence: CDR1 GTSNPN, CDR2 SVGIG (reference sequence). In DNA form, the CDR3 reads TGTGCCGGAATAATAGGGGTAGAATCACCCCTCCACTTT. Translated: CAGIIGVESPLHF.

The gene calls are TRBV7-8 and TRBJ2-7, with 9 bases that match TRBD1. J gave up 2 bases and V 5 bases, and 10 bases lay outside the gene matches. Germline CDR1 reads SGHVS; CDR2 reads FQNEAQ. The CDR3 runs to 16 residues. CDR3 bases: TGTGCCAGCAGCGTTACCCCGGGACAGGGTCCCTACGAGCAGTACTTC. Encoded protein: CASSVTPGQGPYEQYF.

This clone was picked up one time. The chain recombines TRBV9 with TRBJ1-1; D is undetermined. Germline V CDR1 and CDR2: SGDLS, YYNGEE. V lost 0 bases, J lost 0 bases, and 6 bases lay in between. CDR3 length equals 14 residues. The CDR3 DNA follows: TGTGCCAGCAGCGTAGCTGGGCTGAACACTGAAGCTTTCTTT. Translating it yields CASSVAGLNTEAFF.

This CDR3 reads CASSLRGVAGNQPQHF. The CDR3 nucleotides read TGTGCCAGCAGTCTACGAGGGGTCGCTGGCAATCAGCCCCAGCATTTT. The chain has TRBV7-2 and TRBJ1-5, with D perhaps matching TRBD1 (5 bases). Between the trimmed V and J ends, which lost 6 bases and 2 bases, there was a span of 17 bases. CDR3 length equals 16 residues. From germline, CDR1 is SGHTA and CDR2 FQGNSA.

The J gene is TRBJ2-1, the V gene TRBV18; 11 bases map to TRBD2. With V trimmed by 3 bases and J by 3 bases, 1 base remained unmatched. CDR3 length: 15 residues. Germline CDR1 KGHSH, CDR2 LQKENI. The CDR3 spells CASSPLAGGYNEQFF. DNA for the CDR3: TGTGCCAGCTCACCTCTAGCGGGGGGCTACAATGAGCAGTTCTTC.

This chain links TRBV5-1 with TRBJ2-3; 10 bases fit TRBD1. Germline trimming cut 0 bases from V and 4 bases from J; bases unmatched to any gene: 5. This CDR3 has 16 amino acids. Germline loops: CDR1 SGHRS, CDR2 YFSETQ. The CDR3 protein is CASSLGGQGPSDTQYF. The CDR3 bases are TGCGCCAGCAGCTTGGGGGGACAGGGGCCATCAGATACGCAGTATTTT.

This clone was detected once. This rearrangement joins TRBV19 to TRBJ1-4; a weak D match, TRBD1 (5 bases). The CDR3 loop spans 16 amino acids. V lost 4 bases, J lost 0 bases, and 12 bases lay in between. CDR1 is LNHDA, CDR2 SQIVND, per germline (reference sequence). The CDR3: CASSRREGATNEKLFF. The CDR3, as DNA: TGTGCCAGTAGTAGACGAGAAGGGGCAACTAATGAAAAACTGTTTTTT.